These 24 T cell receptor beta chains originate from one sample sequenced in a study of T cells in Graves' hyperthyroidism and ophthalmopathy. Amplification of TCR beta CDR3 regions was performed using RNA transcripts as template. Using the HTBI primer set, a first-round RT-PCR was run on the TCR CDR3. TCRdb recomputed calls from the multiplex PCR reads with MiXCR, one row per CDR3 protein. There are 220,000 or so distinct CDR3 sequences in the sample; 16% occur only once, and around 28% lies in the top ten. Sequenced sample: blood. Every receptor here comes from a woman younger than 35 with Graves' ophthalmopathy.

This clonotype was counted many times. The chain uses TRBV20-1 and TRBJ2-1, with 7 positions matching TRBD2. Germline CDR1 reads DFQATT; CDR2 reads SNEGSKA (reference sequence). V lost 2 bases, J lost 4 bases, and 5 bases stayed unmatched. The CDR3 loop spans 14 amino acids. The CDR3 DNA is TGCAGTGCTAGACTGCCAGCGGGGTACAATGAGCAGTTCTTC. Amino acids: CSARLPAGYNEQFF.

This clonotype has at least ten counts. The CDR3 loop reads CASSVPLAPGELFF. For the CDR3, the DNA is TGCGCCAGCAGCGTTCCACTAGCCCCCGGGGAGCTGTTTTTT. The chain is built from TRBV5-1 and TRBJ2-2; perhaps TRBD2 as D (6 bases). Trimming cost V 4 bases and J 6 bases, with 13 bases left between them. Per germline, CDR1 SGHRS and CDR2 YFSETQ. The CDR3 spans 14 residues.

The table lists this clonotype with many counts. The chain uses TRBV5-4 and TRBJ1-1; D not resolved. The CDR3 runs to 13 residues. The V gene lost 4 bases and the J gene lost 0 bases, with 7 bases spanning the gap. Germline loops: CDR1 SGHNT, CDR2 YYREEE (reference sequence). CDR3 nucleotides: TGTGCCAGCAGCCCGGATCTGAACACTGAAGCTTTCTTT. Translation gives CASSPDLNTEAFF.

This clonotype was recorded many times. The chain has TRBV7-9 and TRBJ2-5; TRBD2 aligns across 14 bases. Trimming took 6 bases from V and 5 from J; bases not matched to a gene: 5. Germline CDR1 and CDR2: SEHNR and FQNEAQ (reference sequence). This CDR3 has 15 amino acids. The CDR3 region is CASSGLAGGRETQYF. DNA of the CDR3: TGTGCCAGCAGTGGACTAGCGGGGGGACGGGAGACCCAGTACTTC.

The chain employs TRBV12-3 or TRBV12-4 and TRBJ1-2, with TRBD1 matching 12 bases. The CDR3 is 15 amino acids. V was pared by 5 bases and J by 6 bases, with 7 bases of the junction left unmatched. The CDR3: CASSPSGTGGHGYTF. The CDR3 DNA reads as TGTGCCAGCAGTCCGTCCGGGACAGGGGGCCATGGCTACACCTTC.

In its sample, this clonotype was seen many times. The chain recombines TRBV7-6 with TRBJ2-5; D tentatively reads TRBD1 or TRBD2 (6 bases each). Germline V CDR1 and CDR2: SGHVS, FNYEAQ. V was clipped by 4 bases and J by 5 bases, with 11 bases between them. The CDR3 runs 13 residues. CDR3 DNA: TGTGCCAGCAGCTCGGGGGCGGGGGAGACCCAGTACTTC. This gives the protein CASSSGAGETQYF.

Comments on this clonotype: At one of its ends the junction is not consistent with the germline gene, which may arise from a read error. The genes are TRBV4-2 and TRBJ1-4; D gene ambiguous. This CDR3 is 15 amino acids long. Germline CDR1 reads LGHNA; CDR2 reads YNFKEQ. For the CDR3, the DNA is TGTGCCAGCAGCCAACCGGGAGCAACTAATGAAAAACTGGTTTTT. It specifies CASSQPGATNEKLVF.

CDR3 DNA: TGTGCCAGCAGCCCCAAGAGCGGGAGTAAAAACGAGCAGTACTTC. Translation gives CASSPKSGSKNEQYF. The V call is TRBV28, the J call TRBJ2-7; 8 bases map to TRBD2. Per germline, CDR1 MDHEN and CDR2 SYDVKM. The V gene end was trimmed by 6 bases and the J gene end by 5 bases; junction bases not matched to a gene: 12. The CDR3 consists of 15 residues.

This clonotype was seen many times. The chain links TRBV20-1 to TRBJ1-2, with D possibly TRBD1 on 5 matching bases. V lost 0 bases, J lost 5 bases, and 19 bases lay in between. The CDR3 spans 16 residues. Germline V gene data show CDR1 as DFQATT and CDR2 as SNEGSKA (reference sequence). The CDR3 DNA is TGCAGTGCTAGAGACCACGGGGAGGGGTTCCGGTATGGCTACACCTTC. Its translation is CSARDHGEGFRYGYTF.

This clonotype was found many times. This chain links TRBV30 with TRBJ1-5; perhaps TRBD1 as D (5 bases). V dropped 2 bases and J dropped 6 bases, with 8 bases sitting between them. Germline CDR1 is GTSNPN and CDR2 is SVGIG (reference sequence). This CDR3 is 12 amino acids long. CDR3 protein: CAWSPGGQPQHF. The CDR3 bases are TGTGCCTGGAGTCCTGGGGGTCAGCCCCAGCATTTT.

This clonotype was observed at least ten times. J is TRBJ1-1 and V is TRBV4-1; TRBD1 might be the D (5 bases). Germline CDR1 reads MGHRA; CDR2 reads YSYEKL. Trimming took 3 bases from V and 1 from J, leaving 9 bases between them. This CDR3 has 14 residues. For the CDR3, the DNA is TGCGCCAGCAGCCAGGGACTTACGAACACTGAAGCTTTCTTT. Translation: CASSQGLTNTEAFF.

In this sample, this clonotype turned up many times. This chain connects TRBV6-2 or TRBV6-3 to TRBJ1-1; D call uncertain. The CDR3 is made up of 15 amino acids. Trimming left V 6 bases short and J 0 bases short, with 14 bases between. CDR1 is MNHEY and CDR2 is SVGEGT in the germline V gene. CDR3 in amino acids: CASSRRRTMNTEAFF. CDR3 nucleotide sequence: TGTGCCAGCAGCCGTCGACGGACTATGAACACTGAAGCTTTCTTT.

This clonotype was observed a handful of times. A read error may be the cause here, since a much bigger clone is one base away. This chain joins TRBV20-1 and TRBJ2-5; 9 bases map to TRBD2. The CDR3 has 14 amino acids. From germline, CDR1 is DFQATT and CDR2 SNEGSKA (reference sequence). CDR3 loop: CSAPALAGKETQHF. The CDR3 DNA sequence: TGCAGTGCCCCCGCGCTAGCGGGGAAAGAGACCCAGCACTTC.

This clonotype came up many times. The V call is TRBV28, the J call TRBJ2-5, with 12 bases that match TRBD2. V lost 5 bases to trimming and J lost 3 bases; unmatched junction nucleotides: 10. The CDR3 is 17 amino acids. Germline V gene lookup returns CDR1 MDHEN and CDR2 SYDVKM. The CDR3 spells CASSLPAGLAGKETQYF. CDR3 sequence (DNA): TGTGCCAGCAGTCTCCCAGCCGGACTAGCGGGAAAAGAGACCCAGTACTTC.

This clonotype was observed at least ten times. V gene TRBV28 combines with J gene TRBJ2-1; D is unclear. The V and J ends lost 6 bases and 4 bases respectively, with 13 bases between them. Germline V gene data show CDR1 as MDHEN and CDR2 as SYDVKM. CDR3 size: 14 residues. CDR3 bases: TGTGCCAGCAGCTCCCCCGTGCGGTACAATGAGCAGTTCTTC. Protein sequence: CASSSPVRYNEQFF. The full variable domain, with the rest looked up from reference TRBV28 and TRBJ2-1, is DVKVTQSSRYLVKRTGEKVFLECVQDMDHENMFWYRQDPGLGLRLIYFSYDVKMKEKGDIPEGYSVSREKKERFSLILESASTNQTSMYLCASSSPVRYNEQFFGPGTRLTVL.

This clonotype showed up many times. The chain has TRBV12-5 and TRBJ1-1; tentative D call: TRBD1 (5 bases). Germline CDR1 reads LGHNT; CDR2 reads FRNRAP. The length of the CDR3 is 16 residues. With 1 base removed from V and 5 bases from J, the gap between germline ends came to 17 bases. The CDR3, as DNA: TGTGCTAGTGGTTTGGCCGGGGGGACCTGGGAGACTGAAGCTTTCTTT. Its translation is CASGLAGGTWETEAFF. Full variable domain (missing parts from reference TRBV12-5 and TRBJ1-1): DARVTQTPRHKVTEMGQEVTMRCQPILGHNTVFWYRQTMMQGLELLAYFRNRAPLDDSGMPKDRFSAEMPDATLATLKIQPSEPRDSAVYFCASGLAGGTWETEAFFGQGTRLTVV.

At least ten counts were recorded for this clonotype. This chain links TRBV20-1 with TRBJ2-7, with D possibly being TRBD1 (6 bases). The germline gives CDR1 DFQATT, CDR2 SNEGSKA (reference sequence). The CDR3 runs to 11 residues. The V end was cut by 6 bases, the J end by 5 bases, with 11 bases between. DNA of the CDR3: TGCAGTGCGGGAACAGGGAACGAGCAGTACTTC. As protein: CSAGTGNEQYF.

This chain joins TRBV7-9 and TRBJ2-5; D tentatively reads TRBD1 or TRBD2 (5 bases each). V lost 0 bases, J lost 2 bases, and 16 bases lay in between. Germline V gives CDR1 SEHNR, CDR2 FQNEAQ (reference sequence). The CDR3 loop spans 17 amino acids. This chain's CDR3 is CASSLASRGPGQETQYF. The CDR3 nucleotides read TGTGCCAGCAGCTTAGCGAGTAGGGGACCCGGTCAAGAGACCCAGTACTTC.

This clonotype was counted ten times or more. V and J are TRBV10-3 and TRBJ1-2; D not certain. Germline V gene data show CDR1 as ENHRY and CDR2 as SYGVKD. This CDR3 spans 12 amino acids. V was trimmed by 0 bases and J by 7 bases, leaving 6 bases between them. In DNA form, the CDR3 reads TGTGCCATCAGTGAGTCGGGGAGTGGCTACACCTTC. This encodes CAISESGSGYTF.

This clonotype was detected ten times or more. V usage is TRBV7-9 and J usage is TRBJ2-2; D gene ambiguous. The ends were cut back, 1 base at V and 8 bases at J, with 5 bases in the middle. Germline V lookup: CDR1 SEHNR, CDR2 FQNEAQ (reference sequence). This CDR3 is 12 amino acids long. The CDR3 protein is CASSLGPGELFF. The CDR3 DNA is TGTGCCAGCAGCTTAGGACCTGGGGAGCTGTTTTTT.

This clonotype was observed many times. The gene calls are TRBV20-1 and TRBJ1-1, with 8 bases lining up with TRBD1. The CDR3 has 15 residues. V lost 1 base, J lost 1 base, and 5 bases stayed unmatched. Germline CDR1 DFQATT, CDR2 SNEGSKA (reference sequence). CDR3 protein: CSARVPGTGNTEAFF. The CDR3 DNA is TGCAGTGCTAGAGTACCCGGGACAGGGAACACTGAAGCTTTCTTT.

This clonotype was seen ten or more times. The V and J genes are TRBV3-1 and TRBJ2-5; 7 bases align to TRBD2. The J segment lost 5 bases and the V segment lost 0 bases, leaving 12 bases of the junction unmatched. CDR1 and CDR2 from the germline V gene are LGHDT and YNNKEL (reference sequence). The CDR3 runs to 17 residues. Here the CDR3 reads CASSQERERGGTETQYF. In nucleotides, the CDR3 is TGTGCCAGCAGCCAAGAACGGGAGCGGGGTGGCACGGAGACCCAGTACTTC.

This clonotype came up many times. The chain employs TRBV6-4 and TRBJ2-1, with 11 bases identical to TRBD2. Germline CDR1 MRHNA, CDR2 SNTAGT. The CDR3 is 15 amino acids. The V gene end was trimmed by 3 bases and the J gene end by 5 bases; junction bases not matched to a gene: 3. The CDR3 sequence: CASSETSGANNEQFF. CDR3 nucleotide sequence: TGTGCCAGCAGTGAGACTAGCGGGGCTAACAATGAGCAGTTCTTC.

This clonotype was found many times. The rearrangement uses TRBV18 and TRBJ1-3; D unclear. The CDR3 is 16 amino acids. Trimming shortened V by 2 bases and J by 0 bases, and 11 bases separated the two germline ends. Germline-derived CDR1 and CDR2 are KGHSH and LQKENI. The CDR3 loop reads CASSPSPMSSGNTIYF. CDR3 DNA sequence: TGTGCCAGCTCACCATCTCCCATGAGCTCTGGAAACACCATATATTTT.